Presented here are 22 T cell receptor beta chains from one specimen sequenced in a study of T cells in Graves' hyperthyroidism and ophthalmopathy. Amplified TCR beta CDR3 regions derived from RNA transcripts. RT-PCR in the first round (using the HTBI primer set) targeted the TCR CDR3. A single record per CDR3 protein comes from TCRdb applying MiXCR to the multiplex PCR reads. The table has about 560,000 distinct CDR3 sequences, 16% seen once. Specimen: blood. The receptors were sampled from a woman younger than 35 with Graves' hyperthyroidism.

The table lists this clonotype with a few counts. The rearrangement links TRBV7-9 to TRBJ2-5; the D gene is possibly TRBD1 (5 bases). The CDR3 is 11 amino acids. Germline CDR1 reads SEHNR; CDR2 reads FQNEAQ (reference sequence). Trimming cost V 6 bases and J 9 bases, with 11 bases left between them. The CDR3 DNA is TGTGCCAGCAGACCGGAAGGGGCCCAGTACTTC. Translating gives CASRPEGAQYF.

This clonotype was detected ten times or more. The CDR3 nucleotides read TGTGCCACCAGCAGATGGGACAGGGCTGCAGATACGCAGTATTTT. Protein sequence: CATSRWDRAADTQYF. This chain connects TRBV15 to TRBJ2-3, with 9 bases lining up with TRBD1. J lost 4 bases, V lost 2 bases, and 4 bases had no gene match. The CDR3 has 15 residues. The germline V gene has CDR1 LNHNV and CDR2 YYDKDF (reference sequence).

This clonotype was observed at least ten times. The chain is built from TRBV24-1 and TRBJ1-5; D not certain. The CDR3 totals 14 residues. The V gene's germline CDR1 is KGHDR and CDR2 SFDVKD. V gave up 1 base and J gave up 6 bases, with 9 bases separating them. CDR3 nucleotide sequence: TGTGCCACCAGTGATTTAACCGACTTTCAGCCCCAGCATTTT. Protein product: CATSDLTDFQPQHF.

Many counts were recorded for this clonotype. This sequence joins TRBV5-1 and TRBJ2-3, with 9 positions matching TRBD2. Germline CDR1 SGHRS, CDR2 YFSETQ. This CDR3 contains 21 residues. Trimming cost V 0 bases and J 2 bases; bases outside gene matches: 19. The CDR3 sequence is CASSLALREGRSVSYTDTQYF. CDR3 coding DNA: TGCGCCAGCAGCTTGGCTTTGCGGGAGGGCCGAAGCGTCAGTTACACAGATACGCAGTATTTT.

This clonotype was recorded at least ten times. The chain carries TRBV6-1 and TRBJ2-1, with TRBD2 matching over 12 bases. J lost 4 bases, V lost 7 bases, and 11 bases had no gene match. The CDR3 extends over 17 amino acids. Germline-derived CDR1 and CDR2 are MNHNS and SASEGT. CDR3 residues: CASTAVTSGRAYNEQFF. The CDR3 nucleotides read TGTGCCAGCACCGCGGTGACTAGCGGGAGAGCTTACAATGAGCAGTTCTTC.

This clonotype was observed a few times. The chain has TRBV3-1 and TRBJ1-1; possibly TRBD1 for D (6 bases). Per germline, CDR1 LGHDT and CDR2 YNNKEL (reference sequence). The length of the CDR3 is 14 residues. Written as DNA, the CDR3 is TGTGCTAAGCAGCTTATCAGGGGAGGTACTGAAGCTTTCTTT. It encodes CAKQLIRGGTEAFF.

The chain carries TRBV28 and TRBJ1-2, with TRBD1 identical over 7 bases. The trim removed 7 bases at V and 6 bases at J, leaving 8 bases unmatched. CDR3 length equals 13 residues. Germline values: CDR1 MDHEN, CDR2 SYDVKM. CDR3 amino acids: CASTRQGEDGYTF. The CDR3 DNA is TGTGCCAGCACACGACAGGGTGAAGATGGCTACACCTTC.

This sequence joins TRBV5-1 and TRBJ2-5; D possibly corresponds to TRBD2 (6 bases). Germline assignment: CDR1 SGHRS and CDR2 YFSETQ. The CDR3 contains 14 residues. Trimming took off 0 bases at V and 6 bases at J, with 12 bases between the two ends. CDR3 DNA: TGCGCCAGCAGCTTGGTAACGGAGGGAAAGACCCAGTACTTC. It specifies CASSLVTEGKTQYF.

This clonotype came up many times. CDR3 nucleotides: TGTGCCAGCAGCTTAGTTACACTAACCTTCACAGATACGCAGTATTTT. It codes for CASSLVTLTFTDTQYF. This chain connects TRBV7-2 to TRBJ2-3, with D hard to call. V lost 1 base to trimming and J lost 2 bases, with 13 bases between them. CDR3 length equals 16 residues. CDR1 is SGHTA, CDR2 FQGNSA, per germline.

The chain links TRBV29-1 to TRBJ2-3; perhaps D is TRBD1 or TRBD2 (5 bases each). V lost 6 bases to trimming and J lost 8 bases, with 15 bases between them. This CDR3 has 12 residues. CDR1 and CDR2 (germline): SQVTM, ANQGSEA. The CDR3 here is CSVEYPGGTQYF. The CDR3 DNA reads TGCAGCGTCGAATACCCTGGGGGTACGCAGTATTTT.

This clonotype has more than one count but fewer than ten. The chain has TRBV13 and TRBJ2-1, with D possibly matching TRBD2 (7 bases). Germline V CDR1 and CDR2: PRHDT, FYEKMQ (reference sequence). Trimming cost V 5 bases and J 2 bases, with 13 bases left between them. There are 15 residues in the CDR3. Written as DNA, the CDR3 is TGTGCCAGCAGCAAAAAGGGGGGGACCTACAATGAGCAGTTCTTC. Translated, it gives CASSKKGGTYNEQFF.

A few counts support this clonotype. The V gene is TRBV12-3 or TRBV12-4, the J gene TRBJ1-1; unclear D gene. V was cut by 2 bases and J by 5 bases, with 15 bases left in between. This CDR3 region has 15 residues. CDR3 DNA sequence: TGTGCCAGCAGTTTATCCCCCCCCCGGGTTACTGAAGCTTTCTTT. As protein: CASSLSPPRVTEAFF.

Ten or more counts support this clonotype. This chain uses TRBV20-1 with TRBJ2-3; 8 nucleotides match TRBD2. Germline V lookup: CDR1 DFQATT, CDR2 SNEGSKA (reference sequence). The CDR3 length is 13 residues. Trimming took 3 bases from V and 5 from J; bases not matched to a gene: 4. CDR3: CSARTGGQDTQYF. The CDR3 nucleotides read TGCAGTGCTAGGACGGGGGGGCAAGATACGCAGTATTTT.

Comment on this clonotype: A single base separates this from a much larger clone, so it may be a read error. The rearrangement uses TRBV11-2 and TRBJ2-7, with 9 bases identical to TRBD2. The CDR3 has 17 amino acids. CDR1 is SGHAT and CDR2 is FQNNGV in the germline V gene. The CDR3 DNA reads TGTGCCAGCAGCTCCCCCGGGGTAGCGGGGGACCCCTACGAGCGGTACTTC. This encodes CASSSPGVAGDPYERYF. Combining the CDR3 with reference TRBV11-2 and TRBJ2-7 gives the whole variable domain EAGVAQSPRYKIIEKRQSVAFWCNPISGHATLYWYQQILGQGPKLLIQFQNNGVVDDSQLPKDRFSAERLKGVDSTLKIQPAKLEDSAVYLCASSSPGVAGDPYERYFGPGTRLTVT.

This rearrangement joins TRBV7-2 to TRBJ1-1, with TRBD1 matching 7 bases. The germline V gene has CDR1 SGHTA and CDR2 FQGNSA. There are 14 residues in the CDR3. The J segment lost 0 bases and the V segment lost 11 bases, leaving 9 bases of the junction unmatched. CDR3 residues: CAETKTGMNTEAFF. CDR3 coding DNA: TGTGCCGAGACGAAGACAGGGATGAACACTGAAGCTTTCTTT. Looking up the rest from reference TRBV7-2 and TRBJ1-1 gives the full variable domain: GAGVSQSPSNKVTEKGKDVELRCDPISGHTALYWYRQSLGQGLEFLIYFQGNSAPDKSGLPSDRFSAERTGGSVSTLTIQRTQQEDSAVYLCAETKTGMNTEAFFGQGTRLTVV.

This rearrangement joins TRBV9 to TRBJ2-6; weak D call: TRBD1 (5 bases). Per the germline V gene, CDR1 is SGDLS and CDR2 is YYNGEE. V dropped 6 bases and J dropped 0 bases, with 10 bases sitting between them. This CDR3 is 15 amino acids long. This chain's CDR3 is CASKGIRSGANVLTF. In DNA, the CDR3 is TGTGCCAGCAAGGGGATTCGCTCTGGGGCCAACGTCCTGACTTTC.

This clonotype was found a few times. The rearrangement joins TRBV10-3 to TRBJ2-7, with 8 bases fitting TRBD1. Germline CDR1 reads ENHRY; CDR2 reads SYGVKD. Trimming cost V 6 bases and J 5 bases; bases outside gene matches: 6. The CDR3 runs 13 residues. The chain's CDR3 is CAIRDRVGNEQYF. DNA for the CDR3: TGTGCCATCAGGGACAGGGTCGGGAACGAGCAGTACTTC.

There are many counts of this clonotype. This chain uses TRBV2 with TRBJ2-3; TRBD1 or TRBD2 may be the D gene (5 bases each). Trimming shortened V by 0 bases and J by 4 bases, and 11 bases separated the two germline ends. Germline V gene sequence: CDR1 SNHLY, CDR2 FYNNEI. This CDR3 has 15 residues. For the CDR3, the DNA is TGTGCCAGCAGTGAAGCGTTCAGGGACGCAGATACGCAGTATTTT. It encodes CASSEAFRDADTQYF.

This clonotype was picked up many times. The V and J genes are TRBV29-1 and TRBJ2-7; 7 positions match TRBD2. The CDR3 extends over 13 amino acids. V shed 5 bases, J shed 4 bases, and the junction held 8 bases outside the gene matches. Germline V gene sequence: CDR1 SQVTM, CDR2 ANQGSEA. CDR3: CSVRGGDAYEQYF. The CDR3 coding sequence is TGCAGCGTTAGGGGAGGGGACGCATACGAGCAGTACTTC.

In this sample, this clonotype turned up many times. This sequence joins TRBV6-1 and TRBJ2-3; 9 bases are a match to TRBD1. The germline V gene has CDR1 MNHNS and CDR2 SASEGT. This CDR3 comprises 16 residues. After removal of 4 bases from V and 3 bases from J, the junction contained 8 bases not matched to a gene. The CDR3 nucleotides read TGTGCCAGCAGTGCTGCAGGGACAGGGAAGACAGATACGCAGTATTTT. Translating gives CASSAAGTGKTDTQYF.

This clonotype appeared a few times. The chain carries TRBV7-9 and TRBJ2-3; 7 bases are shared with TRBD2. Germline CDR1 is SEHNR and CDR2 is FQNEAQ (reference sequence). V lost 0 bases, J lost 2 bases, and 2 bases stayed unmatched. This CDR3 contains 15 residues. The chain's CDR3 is CASSLARGNTDTQYF. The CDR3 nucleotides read TGTGCCAGCAGCTTAGCGCGGGGGAACACAGATACGCAGTATTTT.

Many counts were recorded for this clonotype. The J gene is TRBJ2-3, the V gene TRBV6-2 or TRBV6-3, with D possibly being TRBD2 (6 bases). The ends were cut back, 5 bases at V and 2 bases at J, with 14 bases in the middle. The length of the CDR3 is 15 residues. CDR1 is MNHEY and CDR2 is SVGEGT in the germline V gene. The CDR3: CASSEPGLYTDTQYF. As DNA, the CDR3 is TGTGCCAGCAGTGAGCCGGGACTTTACACAGATACGCAGTATTTT.